This TCR beta chain came from a study of shared clonotypes between healthy human individuals. Study context: Per donor, three plates held CD4 naive cells, three held CD4 memory, two held CD8 naive and one held CD8 memory.

The protocol was immunoSEQ multiplex PCR, while the TCRdb copy is restricted to in-frame clones and leaves out a portion. The repertoire has about 2 million clones, approximately 94% of them found once; the top ten carry 1% to 1.5%. The naive CD8 subset, CD45RO-negative cells positively selected for CCR7, excluded terminally differentiated effector memory CD45RA+ cells. The germline V gene has CDR1 SEHNR and CDR2 FQNEAQ (reference sequence). After removal of 5 bases from V and 3 bases from J, the junction contained 8 bases not matched to a gene. The CDR3 has 16 residues. The sequence came from a man younger than 30 in good health. Sequenced material: naive CD8+ T cells sorted from blood. The chain is built from TRBV7-9 and TRBJ2-4, with 9 bases aligning to TRBD1. CDR3 region: CASSQNRGRDKNIQYF. The CDR3, as DNA: TGTGCCAGCAGCCAAAACAGGGGGCGCGACAAAAACATTCAGTACTTC.